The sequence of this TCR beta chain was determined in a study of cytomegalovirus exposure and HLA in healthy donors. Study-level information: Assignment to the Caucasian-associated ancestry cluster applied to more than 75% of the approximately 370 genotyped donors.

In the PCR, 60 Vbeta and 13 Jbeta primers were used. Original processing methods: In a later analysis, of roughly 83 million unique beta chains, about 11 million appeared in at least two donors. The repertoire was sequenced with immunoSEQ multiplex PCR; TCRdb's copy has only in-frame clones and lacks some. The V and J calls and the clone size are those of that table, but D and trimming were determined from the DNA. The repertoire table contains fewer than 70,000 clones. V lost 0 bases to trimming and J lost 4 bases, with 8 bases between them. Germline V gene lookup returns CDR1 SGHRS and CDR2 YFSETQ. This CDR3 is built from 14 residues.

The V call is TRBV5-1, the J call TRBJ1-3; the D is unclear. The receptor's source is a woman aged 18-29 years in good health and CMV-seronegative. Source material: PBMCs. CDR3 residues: CASSLAVAGNTIYF. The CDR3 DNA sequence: TGCGCCAGCAGCTTGGCAGTGGCAGGAAACACCATATATTTT.